This T cell receptor (beta chain) was captured in a study of T cells in Graves' hyperthyroidism and ophthalmopathy (dated by TCRdb to the late 2010s). General notes on the study: Peripheral blood samples were taken at initial diagnosis, before any treatment was given. To identify TCR V-J signatures that set the groups apart, the researchers used a discovery cohort of 90 to 100 patients, made up of approximately 43 with Graves' ophthalmopathy and about 55 with stable Graves' hyperthyroidism. An independent validation cohort of 18 to 20 hyperthyroidism patients and about 15 patients who later progressed to ophthalmopathy tested prospective prediction of ophthalmopathy. For training and testing, the 100 or so patients in the discovery cohort were randomly divided in a 7:3 ratio. In several Graves' hyperthyroidism patients, the study also compared T-cell repertoires from thyroid tissue with T-cell repertoires from blood. Once sampling was done, hyperthyroidism patients were given methimazole at a starting dose of 30 mg daily, whereas ophthalmopathy patients were given high-dose intravenous methylprednisolone. The paper describes TCR Vbeta CDR3 sequencing of some 130 peripheral blood samples, made up of 40 to 45 ophthalmopathy patients, approximately 73 hyperthyroidism patients and 17 progressor patients.

The TCR beta CDR3 regions were amplified from RNA transcripts. The TCR CDR3 was subjected to a first round of RT-PCR using the HTBI primer set and the Qiagen OneStep RT-PCR kit. A second multiplex PCR round built the libraries, followed by size selection and purification. Libraries were sequenced paired-end with 100 bp reads on an Illumina HiSeq2000. The authors' analysis ran thus. SOAPnuke was used to process the raw data, throwing out any read that contained adapters or uncalled bases, had a mean Phred below 15, or lacked an exact constant-primer or identifier match. COPE v1.2.5 was used to merge the high-quality paired reads, and each unique nucleotide sequence was defined as a clonotype. MiTCR v1.1 was used to align the clonotypes against IMGT TRBV, TRBD and TRBJ reference segments. The analysis included only V-J combinations with a frequency above 0.0001, which together covered more than 99% of the repertoires. A TCS score was defined as the ratio of F50 (clonal expansion) to E x V (chaos), with BLOSUM62-based TCRdist applied between CDR3 peptides within each V-J. Welch's t-statistics and random forest reduced 500 to 650 V-J features to about 13, which were used in a naive Bayes classifier (R e1071). TCRdb trimmed public reads at Q25 via fastp, called clones via MiXCR and kept in-frame beta chains. When rows share a CDR3 protein, they turn into one entry using the most common DNA and genes. These V and J calls derive from TCRdb rather than the authors' analysis. For this sample there are 690,000 or so distinct CDR3 sequences; about 17% appear just once. The ten top clones hold 16% of the sample.

Overall results and qualifications from the work: In validation, progression to ophthalmopathy was predicted by the model with roughly 69% sensitivity and around 75% specificity, a median of around 5.9 months before onset. No statistical method was used to fix the sample size in advance, and group allocation was not hidden from the investigators. Most expanded thyroid clonotypes (frequency above 0.001) were also found in blood, which suggests that blood repertoires may mirror thyroid immune responses. Ophthalmopathy was separated from stable hyperthyroidism by a 13 V-J signature model, with around 90% sensitivity and about 81% specificity obtained in cross-validation and 80%/75% obtained in testing.

The hyperthyroidism patients were between 18 and 65 years old and newly diagnosed, with a disease duration of less than 2 months. Exclusion was applied to patients with uncontrolled infections, other autoimmune diseases, pregnancy or lactation. Diagnoses relied on clinical symptoms, serum thyroxine and TRAb, thyroid ultrasound and orbital computed tomography. For progressor patients, blood was drawn at the first diagnosis of hyperthyroidism, before any ophthalmopathy symptoms had appeared. PBMCs were isolated from more than 9 ml of fresh peripheral blood by Ficoll-Paque density gradient centrifugation. Progressor patients were initially diagnosed with Graves' hyperthyroidism and developed ophthalmopathy during follow-up. Total RNA was extracted with Trizol reagent, and quality was checked on an Agilent 2100 Bioanalyzer. This clonotype has more than one count but fewer than ten. Its antigen has not been determined. Base-call qualities are not available, and no considerably larger clone is one nucleotide away.

The V and J ends are trimmed by 1 base and 3 bases, leaving 9 bases between them. Via the germline V gene, CDR1 is SGHTA and CDR2 FQGTGA. From the cysteine through the phenylalanine, the CDR3 covers 14 amino acids. Just CDR3 DNA is preserved here, 42 bases in frame from base 1. Material: blood. The sequence derives from a woman between 50 and 59 years old with Graves' hyperthyroidism that later progressed to Graves' ophthalmopathy. The sequence links TRBV7-3 to TRBJ2-5; the D gene is possibly TRBD1, with 5 bases matching. The DNA sequence follows: TGTGCCAGCAGCTTAAAGGCAGGGAAAGAGACCCAGTACTTC. Its amino acids are CASSLKAGKETQYF.